Listed below are T cell receptor beta chains from one sample, sequenced in a study of CD8+ T cells in alopecia areata. Clones were read by immunoSEQ multiplex PCR, and TCRdb kept only the in-frame ones, dropping some. The table has 150,000 to 200,000 clones, just under 65% seen once. The sample consisted of CD4+ T cells sorted from blood, taken between weeks 49 and 50, from a patient treated with tofacitinib. These receptors all stem from a human donor with alopecia areata. Both conserved end residues are part of each CDR3. A D gene is named only where the DNA matches it firmly. The listing skips clone size in some rows; elsewhere it reads once, few, many or a size class.

j_gene,abundance,v_gene,len,d_gene,CDR3aa,CDR3nt
TRBJ1-2,-,TRBV7-9,14,-,CASSDHGKTYGYTF,TGTGCCAGCAGCGACCATGGAAAGACCTATGGCTACACCTTC
TRBJ2-3,few,TRBV14,11,-,CASSLRNTQYF,TGTGCCAGCAGCCTTCGGAATACGCAGTATTTT
TRBJ1-1,-,TRBV19,14,-,CASSTRQANTEAFF,TGTGCCAGTAGTACCCGACAGGCGAACACTGAAGCTTTCTTT
TRBJ2-2,-,TRBV25-1,16,-,CASSSIGTFGTGELFF,TGTGCCAGCAGTTCGATCGGGACCTTCGGCACCGGGGAGCTGTTTTTT
TRBJ1-2,few,TRBV4-3,15,TRBD1,CASSKGTGVNYGYTF,TGCGCCAGCAGCAAGGGGACAGGGGTTAACTATGGCTACACCTTC
TRBJ1-2,-,TRBV7-2,16,-,CASSLSRADTNYGYTF,TGTGCCAGCAGCTTAAGTCGTGCCGATACTAACTATGGCTACACCTTC
TRBJ1-5,-,TRBV25-1,16,TRBD1,CASTKPPGTANQPQHF,TGTGCCAGCACCAAACCTCCCGGGACAGCTAATCAGCCCCAGCATTTT
TRBJ2-3,few,TRBV27,13,-,CASSLGNTDTQYF,TGTGCCAGCAGTTTAGGGAACACAGATACGCAGTATTTT
TRBJ1-1,-,TRBV9,16,TRBD1,CASSSPTGGTGTEAFF,TGTGCCAGCAGCTCGCCGACAGGGGGGACCGGCACTGAAGCTTTCTTT
TRBJ2-1,-,TRBV27,13,-,CASKPPGPHGQFF,TGTGCCAGCAAGCCTCCCGGGCCCCACGGGCAGTTCTTC
TRBJ2-7,few,TRBV4-3,14,-,CASSQDRIRYEQYF,TGCGCCAGCAGCCAAGATAGAATTAGGTACGAGCAGTACTTC
TRBJ1-5,-,TRBV7-2,13,-,CASSSGAGKPQHF,TGTGCCAGCAGCTCAGGGGCGGGGAAGCCCCAGCATTTT